The 13 T cell receptor beta chains below were found in one sample sequenced in a study of T cells in Graves' hyperthyroidism and ophthalmopathy. Using RNA transcripts as the source, TCR beta CDR3 regions were amplified. The TCR CDR3 first-round RT-PCR relied on the HTBI primer set. Using its own MiXCR run on the multiplex PCR reads, TCRdb lists one record per CDR3 protein. This sample carries under 700,000 distinct CDR3 sequences, about 45% of them seen once, and the ten largest clones take roughly 8.2%. Sample: peripheral blood or thyroid tissue (not recorded which). Receptors originate from a woman between 18 and 29 years old with Graves' hyperthyroidism.

This clonotype was seen a few times. The rearrangement joins TRBV9 to TRBJ1-1; tentative D call: TRBD1 (5 bases). The CDR3 is 15 amino acids. Germline loops: CDR1 SGDLS, CDR2 YYNGEE. Trimming cost V 0 bases and J 2 bases, with 11 bases left between them. The CDR3 DNA sequence: TGTGCCAGCAGCGTAGGGCTACAGGAAAACACTGAAGCTTTCTTT. Translated: CASSVGLQENTEAFF.

The CDR3 protein is CASSLVAGRGNEQFF. The DNA for the CDR3 is TGTGCCAGCAGCTTAGTGGCAGGGCGAGGGAATGAGCAGTTCTTC. The rearrangement links TRBV7-3 to TRBJ2-7; D possibly uses TRBD1 or TRBD2 (5 bases each). Matching the DNA end better, TRBJ2-1 makes the J call doubtful. This CDR3 has 15 residues. Germline CDR1 is SGHTA and CDR2 is FQGTGA.

The chain joins TRBV29-1 to TRBJ2-1; D is unresolved. V was clipped by 8 bases and J by 10 bases, with 15 bases between them. The germline V gene encodes CDR1 SQVTM and CDR2 ANQGSEA. The CDR3 runs 11 residues. In DNA, the CDR3 is TGCAGCTCCACTGGCATACGGGAGCAGTTCTTC. It is translated as CSSTGIREQFF.

Only a few counts were recorded for this clonotype. The chain carries TRBV12-3 or TRBV12-4 and TRBJ1-6; the D is unclear. V was shortened by 6 bases and J by 4 bases, with 7 bases between the two germline ends. The CDR3 covers 13 residues. Here the CDR3 DNA reads TGTGCCAGCAGACAGAGTTATAATTCACCCCTCCACTTT. This translates into CASRQSYNSPLHF.

The rearrangement joins TRBV29-1 to TRBJ1-1, with 8 positions matching TRBD1. Germline V lookup: CDR1 SQVTM, CDR2 ANQGSEA. After removal of 8 bases from V and 4 bases from J, the junction contained 6 bases not matched to a gene. The length of the CDR3 is 12 residues. The CDR3 region has the DNA TGCAGCCCAAGGACAGGGATCACTGAAGCTTTCTTT. Its protein product is CSPRTGITEAFF.

This clonotype appeared many times. V gene TRBV10-3 combines with J gene TRBJ2-7; 10 bases fit TRBD1. CDR1 ENHRY and CDR2 SYGVKD come from the germline V gene. This CDR3 is built from 14 residues. J lost 6 bases, V lost 6 bases, and 8 bases had no gene match. The CDR3 bases are TGTGCCATCAGCACCGGGACAGGGGAGGTCGAGCAGTACTTC. Its translation is CAISTGTGEVEQYF.

The table lists this clonotype with a few counts. The chain has TRBV11-2 and TRBJ1-4; TRBD1 matches 7 bases. The CDR3 is 16 residues long. The V gene end was trimmed by 5 bases and the J gene end by 0 bases; junction bases not matched to a gene: 6. Germline V gene data show CDR1 as SGHAT and CDR2 as FQNNGV. CDR3 DNA sequence: TGTGCCAGCAGCCCCCGACAGGGTTCAACTAATGAAAAACTGTTTTTT. This codes for CASSPRQGSTNEKLFF.

In its sample, this clonotype was seen a few times. The gene calls are TRBV7-9 and TRBJ2-7; 7 positions match TRBD2. This CDR3 comprises 13 residues. Per germline, CDR1 SEHNR and CDR2 FQNEAQ (reference sequence). Germline trimming cut 5 bases from V and 3 bases from J; bases unmatched to any gene: 4. The CDR3 sequence: CASSQERGYEQYF. As DNA, the CDR3 is TGTGCCAGCAGCCAAGAGCGGGGCTACGAGCAGTACTTC.

This clonotype was seen ten or more times. The chain joins TRBV29-1 to TRBJ2-7, with unresolved D. Trimming removed 3 bases from V and 4 bases from J, with 10 bases in between. This CDR3 contains 12 residues. The germline CDR1 and CDR2 sequences are SQVTM and ANQGSEA. Here the CDR3 DNA reads TGCAGCGTTGAGCTTGGTCCTTACGAGCAGTACTTC. As protein: CSVELGPYEQYF.

The genes are TRBV29-1 and TRBJ1-1, with D uncertain. The CDR3 runs to 11 residues. V was pared by 8 bases and J by 6 bases, with 13 bases between. The V gene's germline CDR1 is SQVTM and CDR2 ANQGSEA. DNA for the CDR3: TGCAGCAGTTCAGACGGACCTGAAGCTTTCTTT. It codes for CSSSDGPEAFF.

This clonotype has a count of ten or more. The rearrangement joins TRBV7-9 to TRBJ1-2, with TRBD1 matching 7 bases. Per the germline V gene, CDR1 is SEHNR and CDR2 is FQNEAQ (reference sequence). The V segment lost 5 bases and the J segment 10 bases; nucleotides outside the gene matches: 10. The CDR3 sequence is 13 residues long. The CDR3: CASSRDRDSLYTF. In nucleotides, the CDR3 is TGTGCCAGCAGCCGCGACAGGGACAGTCTCTACACCTTC.

The rearrangement joins TRBV4-3 to TRBJ2-5; 12 bases match TRBD2. The CDR3 extends over 17 amino acids. Unmatched junction bases numbered 10, after V lost 3 bases and J lost 5 bases. The germline CDR1 and CDR2 sequences are LGHNA and YSLEER. CDR3 amino acids: CASSQRLAGVVEETQYF. The CDR3 DNA sequence: TGCGCCAGCAGCCAGCGACTAGCGGGAGTTGTAGAGGAGACCCAGTACTTC.

The J gene is TRBJ1-5, the V gene TRBV19; D gene unclear. Trimming removed 6 bases at V and 3 bases at J, with 6 bases between. The CDR3 length is 12 residues. Germline-derived CDR1 and CDR2 are LNHDA and SQIVND (reference sequence). In nucleotides, the CDR3 is TGTGCCAGTAGGGACCCCAATCAGCCCCAGCATTTT. The encoded protein is CASRDPNQPQHF.